What follows are 21 T cell receptor beta chains derived from one specimen sequenced in a study of blood T cell repertoires in COVID-19. Some clones are missing from TCRdb's copy, which holds only in-frame ones; the method was immunoSEQ multiplex PCR. This table has around 95,000 clones, roughly 92% appearing once. What was sequenced was peripheral blood. The receptors derive from a man aged 45-65 years with active COVID-19.

The chain carries TRBV28 and TRBJ2-7, with D uncertain. V lost 4 bases to trimming and J lost 4 bases, with 14 bases between them. The germline CDR1 and CDR2 sequences are MDHEN and SYDVKM. The CDR3 extends over 14 amino acids. The CDR3 nucleotides read TGTGCCAGCAGTTGGCGGTCCATGGTTTACGAGCAGTACTTC. Translation gives CASSWRSMVYEQYF.

V usage is TRBV5-4 and J usage is TRBJ1-1, with D perhaps TRBD1 (6 bases). Trimming cost V 0 bases and J 5 bases, with 17 bases left between them. The CDR3 is made up of 16 amino acids. CDR1 is SGHNT, CDR2 YYREEE, per germline (reference sequence). The CDR3 region has the DNA TGTGCCAGCAGCTTGGCCGGTGGGGGGGCAAGGACTGAAGCTTTCTTT. Encoded protein: CASSLAGGGARTEAFF.

Only one count was recorded for this clone. The chain carries TRBV18 and TRBJ1-6; D not resolved. In germline, CDR1 is KGHSH, CDR2 LQKENI. With 2 bases removed from V and 5 bases from J, the gap between germline ends came to 7 bases. The CDR3 is made up of 14 amino acids. The CDR3 here is CASSPRRDNSPLHF. The CDR3 DNA is TGTGCCAGCTCACCAAGACGGGATAATTCACCCCTCCACTTT.

This sequence joins TRBV30 and TRBJ1-5, with 10 bases matching TRBD1. V shed 1 base and J 2 bases; nucleotides not matched to a gene: 5. The CDR3 has 16 amino acids. Looked up from germline, CDR1 is GTSNPN and CDR2 is SVGIG (reference sequence). The CDR3: CAWSASGTGGNQPQHF. The CDR3, as DNA: TGTGCCTGGAGTGCCTCCGGGACAGGGGGCAATCAGCCCCAGCATTTT.

As concerns this clone: Relative to the germline gene, one junction end is altered; a read error may explain this. V is TRBV7-6 and J is TRBJ2-2, with 12 bases matching TRBD2. The CDR3 is 18 amino acids. Looked up from germline, CDR1 is SGHVS and CDR2 is FNYEAQ. The DNA of the CDR3 is TGTGCCAGCCGGCGACTAGCGGGAGAGGGGGCGAACGCCGGGGAGCTGTTTTTT. Translating gives CASRRLAGEGANAGELFF. Drawing the rest from reference TRBV7-6 and TRBJ2-2, the complete variable domain is GAGVSQSPRYKVTKRGQDVALRCDPISGHVSLYWYRQALGQGPEFLTYFNYEAQQDKSGLPNDRFSAERPEGSISTLTIQRTEQRDSAMYRCASRRLAGEGANAGELFFGEGSRLTVL.

The V gene is TRBV5-6, the J gene TRBJ1-2; perhaps TRBD1 as D (6 bases). The CDR3 totals 14 residues. Per germline, CDR1 SGHDT and CDR2 YYEEEE. Trimming shortened V by 1 base and J by 5 bases, and 12 bases separated the two germline ends. The CDR3 loop is CASSLTGFPYGYTF. The CDR3 coding sequence is TGTGCCAGCAGCTTGACAGGGTTCCCTTATGGCTACACCTTC.

The chain carries TRBV18 and TRBJ1-5; 10 bases line up with TRBD1. Germline trimming cut 0 bases from V and 7 bases from J; bases unmatched to any gene: 6. This CDR3 is 16 amino acids long. Per germline, CDR1 KGHSH and CDR2 LQKENI. CDR3 in DNA: TGTGCCAGCTCACCACCCGGGACAGGGGAGTACCAGCCCCAGCATTTT. Protein sequence: CASSPPGTGEYQPQHF. Combining the CDR3 with reference TRBV18 and TRBJ1-5 gives the whole variable domain NAGVMQNPRHLVRRRGQEARLRCSPMKGHSHVYWYRQLPEEGLKFMVYLQKENIIDESGMPKERFSAEFPKEGPSILRIQQVVRGDSAAYFCASSPPGTGEYQPQHFGDGTRLSIL.

The V and J genes are TRBV18 and TRBJ2-2, with D uncertain. Trimming left V 1 base short and J 5 bases short, with 5 bases between. Germline CDR1 KGHSH, CDR2 LQKENI. CDR3 size: 13 residues. The CDR3 sequence: CASSPRLTGELFF. The CDR3 DNA reads as TGTGCCAGCTCACCACGACTTACCGGGGAGCTGTTTTTT.

Written as DNA, the CDR3 is TGCGCCAGCAGCTTGGAGTTCGGCAGAGGATATGGCTACACCTTC. Translating it yields CASSLEFGRGYGYTF. This chain links TRBV5-1 with TRBJ1-2; D is ambiguous. CDR3 size: 15 residues. V lost 0 bases, J lost 5 bases, and 14 bases lay in between. Germline values: CDR1 SGHRS, CDR2 YFSETQ.

The chain combines TRBV7-8 with TRBJ2-1; 7 positions match TRBD2. This CDR3 contains 15 residues. The V gene end was trimmed by 9 bases and the J gene end by 1 base; junction bases not matched to a gene: 9. The germline V gene encodes CDR1 SGHVS and CDR2 FQNEAQ. The chain's CDR3 is CASQPSGVSYNEQFF. The CDR3 DNA is TGTGCCAGTCAGCCAAGCGGGGTTTCCTACAATGAGCAGTTCTTC.

The V gene is TRBV7-9, the J gene TRBJ1-4; 8 bases are shared with TRBD1. The germline V gene encodes CDR1 SEHNR and CDR2 FQNEAQ (reference sequence). With V trimmed by 0 bases and J by 8 bases, 5 bases remained unmatched. The CDR3 runs to 15 residues. CDR3 DNA: TGTGCCAGCAGCTTAGCGGAGGCAGGGGGCGAAAAACTGTTTTTT. This encodes CASSLAEAGGEKLFF.

The chain combines TRBV24-1 with TRBJ2-5; 7 bases align to TRBD1. Looked up from germline, CDR1 is KGHDR and CDR2 is SFDVKD. The CDR3 is made up of 15 amino acids. V lost 3 bases, J lost 2 bases, and 5 bases stayed unmatched. In DNA, the CDR3 is TGTGCCACCAGTGATAGGGACAGAGGTCAAGAGACCCAGTACTTC. Its translation: CATSDRDRGQETQYF.

V gene TRBV2 combines with J gene TRBJ1-2; perhaps TRBD1 as D (6 bases). The germline V gene encodes CDR1 SNHLY and CDR2 FYNNEI. Trimming took off 5 bases at V and 4 bases at J, with 11 bases between the two ends. There are 13 residues in the CDR3. The CDR3 protein is CASSREGGYGYTF. The DNA for the CDR3 is TGTGCCAGCAGTAGGGAGGGGGGCTATGGCTACACCTTC.

The rearrangement uses TRBV6-5 and TRBJ1-2; 7 bases fit TRBD1. V shed 0 bases, J shed 2 bases, and the junction held 3 bases outside the gene matches. This CDR3 has 15 residues. Germline assignment: CDR1 MNHEY and CDR2 SVGAGI. The CDR3 nucleotides are TGTGCCAGCAGTTACTCCGGCAGGGGGAACTATGGCTACACCTTC. Translating gives CASSYSGRGNYGYTF.

This clone was counted a single time. The CDR3, as DNA: TGTGCCAGCAGCCAAGGGGGTAGCGGGAGTCAAAAGTTCTTC. Its translation is CASSQGGSGSQKFF. This chain joins TRBV3-1 (or the pseudogene TRBV3-2) and TRBJ2-1; 9 bases are a match to TRBD2. Germline V CDR1 and CDR2: LGHDT, YNNKEL (reference sequence). The CDR3 length is 14 residues. After removal of 1 base from V and 14 bases from J, the junction contained 9 bases not matched to a gene.

This clone was counted between two and nine times. The rearrangement links TRBV10-2 to TRBJ2-2; 11 nucleotides align to TRBD2. Losses at the gene ends were 7 bases for V and 7 bases for J; bases not matched to a gene: 8. This CDR3 contains 15 residues. CDR1 and CDR2 from the germline V gene are WSHSY and SAAADI. The CDR3 DNA sequence: TGCGCCAGCATTAGCGGGAGGGCCTATATCGGGGAGCTGTTTTTT. Translating gives CASISGRAYIGELFF.

The chain is built from TRBV2 and TRBJ2-6; D is undetermined. Trimming took off 10 bases at V and 4 bases at J, with 8 bases between the two ends. The CDR3 extends over 12 amino acids. The germline V gene has CDR1 SNHLY and CDR2 FYNNEI. The CDR3 spells CATVVGANVLTF. In DNA form, the CDR3 reads TGTGCCACGGTCGTCGGGGCCAACGTCCTGACTTTC.

This chain uses TRBV30 with TRBJ2-1, with a tentative D call TRBD2 (6 bases). V lost 5 bases to trimming and J lost 6 bases, with 20 bases between them. CDR1 is GTSNPN and CDR2 is SVGIG in the germline V gene (reference sequence). CDR3 size: 15 residues. The CDR3 sequence is CAWVGTSPPINEQFF. The CDR3 DNA reads as TGTGCCTGGGTGGGTACTAGCCCACCGATCAATGAGCAGTTCTTC.

The V call is TRBV7-2, the J call TRBJ2-1, with D possibly matching TRBD2 (5 bases). The germline V and J ends were trimmed by 4 bases and 0 bases, with 13 bases remaining between them. Germline assignment: CDR1 SGHTA and CDR2 FQGNSA. The length of the CDR3 is 16 residues. CDR3 sequence: CASSSSQRSSYNEQFF. DNA for the CDR3: TGTGCCAGCAGCTCCTCCCAGCGGAGCTCCTACAATGAGCAGTTCTTC. Full variable domain (remainder filled in from reference TRBV7-2 and TRBJ2-1): GAGVSQSPSNKVTEKGKDVELRCDPISGHTALYWYRQSLGQGLEFLIYFQGNSAPDKSGLPSDRFSAERTGGSVSTLTIQRTQQEDSAVYLCASSSSQRSSYNEQFFGPGTRLTVL.

The rearrangement uses TRBV7-9 and TRBJ1-1; D may be TRBD1 (6 bases). V dropped 5 bases and J dropped 5 bases, with 18 bases sitting between them. Per the germline V gene, CDR1 is SEHNR and CDR2 is FQNEAQ (reference sequence). The CDR3 spans 15 residues. The CDR3 sequence is CASSPFGGRWTEAFF. The CDR3 DNA follows: TGTGCCAGCAGCCCCTTCGGGGGGCGGTGGACTGAAGCTTTCTTT. Together with reference TRBV7-9 and TRBJ1-1, the CDR3 gives the full variable domain: DTGVSQNPRHKITKRGQNVTFRCDPISEHNRLYWYRQTLGQGPEFLTYFQNEAQLEKSRLLSDRFSAERPKGSFSTLEIQRTEQGDSAMYLCASSPFGGRWTEAFFGQGTRLTVV.

V usage is TRBV7-6 and J usage is TRBJ2-3, with a possible D match to TRBD2 (5 bases). CDR1 is SGHVS and CDR2 is FNYEAQ in the germline V gene. The CDR3 is made up of 15 amino acids. V was shortened by 0 bases and J by 9 bases, with 16 bases between the two germline ends. Here the CDR3 DNA reads TGTGCCAGCAGCTTAGCACTCCGTGCGTGGGAGACGCAGTATTTT. It translates to CASSLALRAWETQYF.